The TCR beta chain described here comes from a study of regulatory T cells in long-lasting Graves disease. The study, taken as a whole, reports: Preferential use of TRBV28, TRBJ1-2 and TRBJ2-5 was seen in persistent disease.

Time point in this sample: newly diagnosed GD, antithyroid drugs for less than 3 months. RNA from PBMCs was the source of the TCR library. Patients hailed from an endocrinology department in Xi'an, China. The CDR3 is 15 residues long. In building TCR beta libraries, iRepertoire HTBI primers were used together with Arm-PCR of CDR3 regions. Via MiXCR, TCRdb re-called the multiplex PCR reads, giving one row per CDR3 protein. The sample contains roughly 220,000 distinct CDR3 sequences, 18% of which appear only once. This clonotype came up a few times. Its cognate antigen is unknown. A read error is possible here, since a much larger clone lies one base away.

Specimen: peripheral blood mononuclear cells (PBMCs), collected at new diagnosis, from a patient treated with antithyroid drugs. This chain links TRBV12-3 or TRBV12-4 with TRBJ2-3, with 9 positions matching TRBD2. The end of the DNA fits TRBJ2-5 better, so the J call may be wrong. This clonotype was sampled from a female donor with Graves disease. The CDR3: CASSLGSGSRGTQYF. The DNA for the CDR3 is TGTGCCAGCAGTTTAGGTAGCGGGAGTCGGGGGACCCAGTACTTC.